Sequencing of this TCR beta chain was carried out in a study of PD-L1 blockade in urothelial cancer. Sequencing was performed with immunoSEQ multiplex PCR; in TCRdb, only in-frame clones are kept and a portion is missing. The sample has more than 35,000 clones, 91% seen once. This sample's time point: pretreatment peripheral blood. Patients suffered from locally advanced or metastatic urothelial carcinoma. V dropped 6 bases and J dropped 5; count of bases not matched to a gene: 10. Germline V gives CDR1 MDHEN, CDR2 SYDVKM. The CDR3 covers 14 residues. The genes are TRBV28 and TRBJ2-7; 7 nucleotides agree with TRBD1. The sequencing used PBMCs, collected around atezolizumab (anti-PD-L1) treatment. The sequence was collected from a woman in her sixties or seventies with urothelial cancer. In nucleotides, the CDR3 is TGTGCCAGCAGCCGACAGGGATGGGGAGACGAGCAGTACTTC. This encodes CASSRQGWGDEQYF.